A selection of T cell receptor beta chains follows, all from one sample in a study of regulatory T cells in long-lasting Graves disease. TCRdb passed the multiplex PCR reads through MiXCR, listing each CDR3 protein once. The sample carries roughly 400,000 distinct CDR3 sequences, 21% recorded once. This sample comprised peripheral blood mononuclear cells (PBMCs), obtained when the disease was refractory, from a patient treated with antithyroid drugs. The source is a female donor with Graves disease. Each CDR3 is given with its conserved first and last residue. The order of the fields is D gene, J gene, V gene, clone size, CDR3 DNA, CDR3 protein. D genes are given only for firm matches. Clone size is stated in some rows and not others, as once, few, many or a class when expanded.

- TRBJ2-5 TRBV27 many TGTGCCAGCAGTCCCGGGACGCAGCAAGAGACCCAGTACTTC CASSPGTQQETQYF
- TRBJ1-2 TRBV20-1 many TGCAGTGCTAGTTATCTTACCGGCTCTGGCTACACCTTC CSASYLTGSGYTF
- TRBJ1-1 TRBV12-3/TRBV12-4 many TGTGCCAGCAGCCCAAAAGTCGCTGAAGCTTTCTTT CASSPKVAEAFF
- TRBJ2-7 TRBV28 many TGTGCCAGCAGCTTAGTGGGGCAGGGGTCCTACGAGCAGTACTTC CASSLVGQGSYEQYF
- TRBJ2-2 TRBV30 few TGTGCCTGGAGTGTACTCGGGGAGCTGTTTTTT CAWSVLGELFF
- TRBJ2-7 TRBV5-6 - TGTGCCAGCAGCCCGGCCAACAGATTCTACTACGAGCAGCACTTC CASSPANRFYYEQHF
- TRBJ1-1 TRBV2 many TGTGCCAGCGCGGACGCCCAACTAAAAATGAACACTGAAGCTTTCTTT CASADAQLKMNTEAFF
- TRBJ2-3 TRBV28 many TGTGCCAGCAGTTCCCCTGCCTTCACAGATACGCAGTATTTT CASSSPAFTDTQYF
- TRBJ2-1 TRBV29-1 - TGCAGCGCTAAGGGGGGGCAGGGCGAATCCTACAATGAGCAGTTCTTC CSAKGGQGESYNEQFF
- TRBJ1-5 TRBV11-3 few TGTGCCAGCAGCCGAGGAAGTACAAGGGATCAGCCCCAGCATTTT CASSRGSTRDQPQHF
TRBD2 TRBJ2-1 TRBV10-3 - TGTGCCATCAAGGTTTTGGTGCGGGAGCACAGCTCCTACAATGAGCAGTTCTTC CAIKVLVREHSSYNEQFF
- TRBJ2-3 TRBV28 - TGTGCCAGCACCTCCGAGAGGGGGGTGGCAGATACGCAGTATTTT CASTSERGVADTQYF
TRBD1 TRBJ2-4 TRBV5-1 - TGCGCCAGCAGCCAGCCGGACAGGTGCAAAAACATTCAGTACTTC CASSQPDRCKNIQYF
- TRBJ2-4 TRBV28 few TGTGCCAGCAGCCTCTCGCTCGGGGACATTCAGTACTTC CASSLSLGDIQYF
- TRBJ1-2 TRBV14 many TGTGCCAGCAGCCCCGGGCCCCGGGGAGGCTACACCTTC CASSPGPRGGYTF
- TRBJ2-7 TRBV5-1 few TGCGCCAGCAGCTATCGGGCAGAATCCTACGAGCAGTACTTC CASSYRAESYEQYF
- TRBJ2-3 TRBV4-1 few TGCGCCAGCAGCCAAGTGGGTTCTCCTAGCACAGATACGCAGTATTTT CASSQVGSPSTDTQYF